This is a list of T cell receptor beta chains from one sample in a study of control samples from healthy donors and cancer patients. Produced via immunoSEQ multiplex PCR; TCRdb's table is partial and in-frame only. Here the sample spans about 120,000 clones, around nine tenths being singletons. The material sequenced was blood. These TCRs come from a man younger than 45 in good health. CDR3s include the opening cysteine and the closing phenylalanine or tryptophan. Each record gives: V gene, J gene, CDR3 length, D gene, clone size, CDR3 protein, CDR3 DNA. D genes are given only for firm matches. Size values are once, few and many counts, or a class for expanded clones, and some rows have none.

>TRBV10-3|TRBJ1-1|12|NA|NA
CAIGRLNTEAFF
TGTGCCATCGGTCGACTGAACACTGAAGCTTTCTTT
>TRBV27|TRBJ2-1|15|TRBD1|NA
CASSSRQGKGTEQFF
TGTGCCAGCAGTTCTAGACAGGGCAAAGGTACGGAGCAGTTCTTC
>TRBV5-1|TRBJ2-7|14|TRBD2|NA
CASSLGSGGYEQYF
TGCGCCAGCAGCTTAGGTAGCGGGGGCTACGAGCAGTACTTC
>TRBV18|TRBJ1-5|14|NA|NA
CASSPQTENQPQHF
TGTGCCAGCTCACCACAGACGGAAAATCAGCCCCAGCATTTT
>TRBV27|TRBJ1-1|14|NA|once
CASFNLGTPDEAFF
TGTGCCAGCTTTAATCTCGGGACGCCTGATGAAGCTTTCTTT
>TRBV12-3/TRBV12-4|TRBJ2-3|13|TRBD2|few
CASSFGGGDTQYF
TGTGCCAGCAGTTTTGGGGGAGGGGATACGCAGTATTTT
>TRBV24-1|TRBJ2-3|14|TRBD1|NA
CATSSTGSTDTQYF
TGTGCCACCAGTTCGACAGGGAGCACAGATACGCAGTATTTT
>TRBV6-5|TRBJ1-2|13|NA|NA
CASTGEVPYGYTF
TGTGCCAGCACGGGGGAGGTCCCCTATGGCTACACCTTC
>TRBV12-3/TRBV12-4|TRBJ2-3|13|NA|NA
CASSPGGKDTQYF
TGTGCCAGCAGCCCTGGGGGGAAGGATACGCAGTATTTT
>TRBV9|TRBJ2-3|15|NA|NA
CASSVRTRGADTQYF
TGTGCCAGCAGCGTAAGAACCCGCGGGGCAGATACGCAGTATTTT
>TRBV23-1|TRBJ1-2|17|TRBD1|NA
CASSQSRQGAINYGYTF
TGCGCCAGCAGTCAATCCCGTCAGGGGGCGATAAACTATGGCTACACCTTC
>TRBV7-2|TRBJ1-4|15|NA|few
CASSSYRDNNEKLFF
TGTGCCAGCAGTTCCTACAGGGATAATAATGAAAAACTGTTTTTT
>TRBV6-5|TRBJ1-1|13|NA|NA
CASSYDGNTEAFF
TGTGCCAGCAGTTACGACGGGAACACTGAAGCTTTCTTT
>TRBV29-1|TRBJ1-6|12|TRBD1|NA
CSVQTGDSPLHF
TGCAGCGTTCAGACAGGGGATTCACCCCTCCACTTT
>TRBV12-3/TRBV12-4|TRBJ1-2|12|NA|NA
CASRDMNYGYTF
TGTGCCAGCAGAGATATGAACTATGGCTACACCTTC
>TRBV28|TRBJ1-2|15|NA|NA
CASSLRGQDNYGYTF
TGTGCCAGCAGTTTGCGAGGACAAGATAACTATGGCTACACCTTC
>TRBV19|TRBJ2-1|17|NA|NA
CASSIEPFPSSYNEQFF
TGTGCCAGTAGTATAGAACCGTTCCCAAGCTCCTACAATGAGCAGTTCTTC
>TRBV5-8|TRBJ2-5|15|TRBD1|NA
CASSSPGQGTETQYF
TGTGCCAGCAGCTCCCCCGGACAGGGGACAGAGACCCAGTACTTC
>TRBV10-2|TRBJ2-3|16|TRBD2|NA
CASSGPAGGLSDTQYF
TGCGCCAGCAGTGGGCCAGCGGGGGGGCTTTCGGATACGCAGTATTTT
>TRBV2|TRBJ2-1|12|NA|once
CASSEGDNEQFF
TGTGCCAGCAGTGAAGGGGATAATGAGCAGTTCTTC
>TRBV7-3|TRBJ2-5|15|NA|many
CASSRSGLIQETQYF
TGTGCCAGCAGCCGAAGTGGGCTCATACAAGAGACCCAGTACTTC
>TRBV6-1|TRBJ2-3|16|TRBD2|NA
CASSDLGGGAQDTQYF
TGTGCCAGCAGTGATTTAGGCGGGGGGGCCCAAGATACGCAGTATTTT
>TRBV6-5|TRBJ1-1|14|NA|NA
CASSPDGVNTEAFF
TGTGCCAGCAGCCCGGACGGGGTGAACACTGAAGCTTTCTTT
>TRBV7-2|TRBJ1-1|17|NA|once
CASSLRRGGTVNTEAFF
TGTGCCAGCAGCTTAAGAAGGGGAGGGACGGTGAACACTGAAGCTTTCTTT
>TRBV3-1/TRBV3-2|TRBJ2-3|17|NA|NA
CASSPTAGGGSTDTQYF
TGTGCCAGCAGCCCTACCGCCGGTGGGGGGAGCACAGATACGCAGTATTTT
>TRBV2|TRBJ1-5|13|NA|NA
CASSTAPEQPQHF
TGTGCCAGCAGTACGGCTCCGGAACAGCCCCAGCATTTT
>TRBV7-9|TRBJ2-7|14|NA|NA
CASSPGQSSYEQYF
TGTGCCAGCAGCCCCGGACAGTCGTCCTACGAGCAGTACTTC
>TRBV6-5|TRBJ1-6|13|TRBD1|NA
CASSYLGDSPLHF
TGTGCCAGCAGTTACTTGGGGGACAGCCCACTCCACTTT
>TRBV11-2|TRBJ2-7|13|NA|NA
CASSLGGWNEQYF
TGTGCCAGCAGCTTAGGGGGGTGGAACGAGCAGTACTTC
>TRBV6-5|TRBJ1-1|13|NA|NA
CAVARHQGTEAFF
TGTGCCGTGGCCCGGCATCAAGGCACTGAAGCTTTCTTT
>TRBV30|TRBJ1-2|11|NA|NA
CAWNWDYGYTF
TGTGCCTGGAATTGGGACTATGGCTACACCTTC
>TRBV12-3/TRBV12-4|TRBJ1-6|13|TRBD1|NA
CASRTGGNSPLHF
TGTGCCAGCAGAACAGGGGGGAATTCACCCCTCCACTTT
>TRBV7-2|TRBJ2-7|14|NA|NA
CASTLDAASYEQYF
TGTGCCAGCACCTTAGACGCCGCTTCCTACGAGCAGTACTTC
>TRBV2|TRBJ2-7|13|NA|NA
CASRLPSSYEQYF
TGTGCCAGCAGATTACCGAGCTCCTACGAGCAGTACTTC
>TRBV2|TRBJ1-5|12|NA|NA
CASSEERQPQHF
TGTGCCAGCAGTGAAGAAAGACAGCCCCAGCATTTT
>TRBV12-3/TRBV12-4|TRBJ1-1|13|NA|NA
CASSLPGPTEAFF
TGTGCCAGCAGTTTACCAGGGCCCACTGAAGCTTTCTTT
>TRBV7-8|TRBJ1-5|15|NA|NA
CASSPGGGQDQPQHF
TGTGCCAGCAGCCCCGGAGGGGGTCAGGATCAGCCCCAGCATTTT
>TRBV7-2|TRBJ2-1|18|TRBD2|NA
CASSSRTSGESSYNEQFF
TGTGCCAGCAGCTCGAGGACTAGCGGGGAGAGCTCCTACAATGAGCAGTTCTTC
>TRBV4-2|TRBJ2-6|17|TRBD1|NA
CASSQDTGVVGANVLTF
TGTGCCAGCAGCCAAGACACAGGGGTGGTTGGGGCCAACGTCCTGACTTTC
>TRBV2|TRBJ1-1|13|NA|NA
CASSEWGNTEAFF
TGTGCCAGCAGTGAATGGGGGAACACTGAAGCTTTCTTT
>TRBV28|TRBJ2-6|16|NA|NA
CASSLWLGSGANVLTF
TGTGCCAGCAGTTTATGGCTAGGGAGTGGGGCCAACGTCCTGACTTTC
>TRBV24-1|TRBJ2-6|18|NA|NA
CATSDATETYSGANVLTF
TGTGCCACCAGTGACGCGACAGAGACCTACTCTGGGGCCAACGTCCTGACTTTC
>TRBV5-1|TRBJ1-5|15|TRBD1|NA
CASSLQGEGNQPQHF
TGCGCCAGCAGCTTGCAGGGGGAGGGCAATCAGCCCCAGCATTTT
>TRBV2|TRBJ1-2|13|TRBD1|many
CASNVGTVDGYTF
TGTGCCAGCAATGTAGGGACAGTGGATGGCTACACCTTC
>TRBV19|TRBJ1-5|17|TRBD1|NA
CASSPSGQEGTYPPQHF
TGTGCCAGTAGTCCGTCCGGACAGGAGGGAACTTATCCGCCCCAGCATTTT
>TRBV4-2|TRBJ1-2|13|NA|NA
CASSQNGIDGYTF
TGTGCCAGCAGCCAGAACGGGATTGATGGCTACACCTTC
>TRBV18|TRBJ1-2|15|NA|NA
CASSPPSRAQGGYTF
TGTGCCAGCTCACCACCATCCCGCGCCCAGGGAGGCTACACCTTC
>TRBV10-3|TRBJ2-6|17|NA|NA
CAISEWQGAAGANVLTF
TGTGCCATCAGTGAGTGGCAAGGGGCCGCTGGGGCCAACGTCCTGACTTTC
>TRBV19|TRBJ1-3|13|NA|NA
CASNEISGNTIYF
TGTGCCAGTAACGAGATCTCTGGAAACACCATATATTTT
>TRBV10-3|TRBJ2-3|14|TRBD1|once
CAISRTGGTDTQYF
TGTGCCATCAGTCGGACAGGGGGCACAGATACGCAGTATTTT